Listed below are T cell receptor beta chains from one sample, sequenced in a study of blood T cell repertoires in COVID-19. Generated by immunoSEQ multiplex PCR, the TCRdb table keeps only in-frame clones and is missing some. Counted here are over 110,000 clones, more than 70% occurring once; the ten biggest clones make up around 28%. Sequenced input: peripheral blood. The receptors here all came from a human donor in a cohort sampled during active COVID-19. Each CDR3 is given with its conserved first and last residue.

length	V	CDR3
15	TRBV3-1/TRBV3-2	CASSQDYRRTYEQYF
10	TRBV29-1	CSVVGAEAFF
13	TRBV19	CASSTNHGNTIYF
13	TRBV30	CAWSNGNNQPQHF
13	TRBV30	CAWQVTVTGELFF
19	TRBV13	CASSLEAPLAGSPQETQYF
17	TRBV3-1/TRBV3-2	CASSQGGTVASGNTIYF
15	TRBV14	CASSQSGRVAYGYTF
15	TRBV6-5	CASSYSGTGNQPQHF
13	TRBV5-8	CASSFRGTDEQYF
14	TRBV30	CAWSLAGGTDTQYF
15	TRBV18	CASSPPSAGTDTQYF
15	TRBV19	CASSIAGQAAGEQYF
14	TRBV7-3	CASSSPGTSGGLYF
16	TRBV6-6	CASRMISGGPHNEQFF
12	TRBV29-1	CSVDGDLETQYF
13	TRBV12-3/TRBV12-4	CASSFRGQETQYF
14	TRBV7-2	CASSLGGRGLGYTF
13	TRBV11-3	CASSFTPNTEAFF
17	TRBV7-9	CASRAFPGLKNYDEQFF
14	TRBV7-2	CASSLDLGQQPQHF
15	TRBV20-1	CSASVVQDYNYGYTF
11	TRBV6-5	CASSRQLEAFF
13	TRBV19	CASSTRGNYEQYF